This T cell receptor beta chain was observed in a study of human T cells and chemical hapten exposure. Whole-study context: Epicutaneous patch tests delivered 0.01% DPC to the upper back, with evaluation at 6 days. Across samples, TCR yields varied, mostly owing to small differences in pooled library volumes.

With respect to this clonotype: What it binds is not known.

The germline CDR1 and CDR2 sequences are LGHDT and YNNKEL (reference sequence). V was clipped by 6 bases and J by 9 bases, with 15 bases between them. The CDR3 length is 13 residues. Study-wide results and caveats: DPC sensitization left the count of TCRs above 1 in 1000 unchanged.

MiXCR was run by TCRdb on the RACE reads, yielding one entry per CDR3 protein. Among some 250,000 distinct CDR3 sequences, roughly 7.7% were seen once, and the ten largest hold more than 0.95%. The sample's time point: pre-sensitization, week 0. Treatment: therapeutic diphenylcyclopropenone sensitization with weekly scalp DPC. The chain carries TRBV3-1 and TRBJ2-1, with a weak D call TRBD1 (6 bases). Specimen: whole blood, collected in connection with sensitization to the hapten diphenylcyclopropenone (DPC). The TCR originated in a man aged 18 to 30 with alopecia areata. Some clones in this sample may be carry-over from other donors' samples. The CDR3 nucleotides read TGTGCCAGCAGTCTATTCAGGGGAAGTGAGCAGTTCTTC. Its translation: CASSLFRGSEQFF.